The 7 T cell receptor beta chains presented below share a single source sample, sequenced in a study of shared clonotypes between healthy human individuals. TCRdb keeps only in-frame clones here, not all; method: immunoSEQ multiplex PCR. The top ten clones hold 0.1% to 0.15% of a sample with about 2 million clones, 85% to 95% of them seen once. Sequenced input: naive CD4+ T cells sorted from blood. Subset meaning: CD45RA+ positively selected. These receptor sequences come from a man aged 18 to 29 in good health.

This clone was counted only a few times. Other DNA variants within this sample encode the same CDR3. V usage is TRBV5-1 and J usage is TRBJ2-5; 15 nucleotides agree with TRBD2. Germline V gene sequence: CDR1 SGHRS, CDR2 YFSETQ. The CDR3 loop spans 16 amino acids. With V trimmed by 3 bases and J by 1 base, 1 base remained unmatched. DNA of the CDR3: TGCGCCAGCAGCTCGGGACTAGCGGGGGGCCAAGAGACCCAGTACTTC. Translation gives CASSSGLAGGQETQYF.

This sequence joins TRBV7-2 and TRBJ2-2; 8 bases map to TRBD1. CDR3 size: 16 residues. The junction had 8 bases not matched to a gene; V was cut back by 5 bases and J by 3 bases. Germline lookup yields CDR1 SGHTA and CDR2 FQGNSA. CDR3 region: CASSPGRGLDTGELFF. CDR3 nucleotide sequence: TGTGCCAGCAGCCCGGGCAGGGGGCTCGACACCGGGGAGCTGTTTTTT.

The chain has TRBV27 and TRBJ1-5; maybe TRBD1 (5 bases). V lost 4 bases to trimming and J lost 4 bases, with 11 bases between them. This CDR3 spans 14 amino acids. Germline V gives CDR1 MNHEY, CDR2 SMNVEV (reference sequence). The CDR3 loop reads CASSSPGMNQPQHF. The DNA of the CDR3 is TGTGCCAGCAGTTCCCCAGGGATGAATCAGCCCCAGCATTTT.

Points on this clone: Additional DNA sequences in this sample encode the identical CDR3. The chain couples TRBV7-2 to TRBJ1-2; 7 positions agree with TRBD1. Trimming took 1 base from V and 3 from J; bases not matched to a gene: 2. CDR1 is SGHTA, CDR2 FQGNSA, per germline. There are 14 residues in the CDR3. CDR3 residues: CASSLGQGDYGYTF. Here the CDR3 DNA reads TGTGCCAGCAGCTTAGGACAGGGTGACTATGGCTACACCTTC. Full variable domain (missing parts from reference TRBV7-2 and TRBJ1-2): GAGVSQSPSNKVTEKGKDVELRCDPISGHTALYWYRQSLGQGLEFLIYFQGNSAPDKSGLPSDRFSAERTGGSVSTLTIQRTQQEDSAVYLCASSLGQGDYGYTFGSGTRLTVV.

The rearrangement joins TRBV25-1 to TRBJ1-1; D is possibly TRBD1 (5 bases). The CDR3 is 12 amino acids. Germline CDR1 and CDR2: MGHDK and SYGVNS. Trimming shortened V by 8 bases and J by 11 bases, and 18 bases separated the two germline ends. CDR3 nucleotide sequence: TGTGCCAGCCTCGGGACTGCCGGTAAGGCTTTCTTT. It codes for CASLGTAGKAFF.

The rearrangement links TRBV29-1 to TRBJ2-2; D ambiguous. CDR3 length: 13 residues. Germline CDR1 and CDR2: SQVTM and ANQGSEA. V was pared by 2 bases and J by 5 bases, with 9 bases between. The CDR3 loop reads CSVERLLTGELFF. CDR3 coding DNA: TGCAGCGTTGAAAGGCTCCTGACCGGGGAGCTGTTTTTT.

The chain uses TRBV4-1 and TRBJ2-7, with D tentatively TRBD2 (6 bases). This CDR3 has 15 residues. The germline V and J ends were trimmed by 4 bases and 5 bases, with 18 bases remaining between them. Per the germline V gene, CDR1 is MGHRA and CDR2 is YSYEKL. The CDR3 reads CASSPPGTPGHEQYF. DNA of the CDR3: TGCGCCAGCAGCCCGCCCGGGACTCCAGGCCACGAGCAGTACTTC.